A single T cell receptor (beta chain) is shown here with its context. Its antigen is currently unknown. Treatment given: 15 to 20 received Ad26.COV2.S at low or high dose, single or two shots; five or six received placebo; per-sample allocation not given. Sampling occurred on day 63 after the first vaccine or placebo injection. The assay was immunoSEQ multiplex PCR, and TCRdb's table has in-frame clones only and misses some. The table records around 450,000 clones, roughly 89% of them present only once. The sample belongs to a study of Ad26.COV2.S vaccination and SARS-CoV-2 variants. Study background: The donor belonged to the COV1001 Ad26.COV2.S trial arm. Ad26.COV2.S, an intramuscular injection, was given once or twice 56 days apart. Study findings and constraints: Using TCR breadth and depth analyses may have led to underestimated total T cell responses. Spike-specific TCR breadth ran higher among vaccine recipients than placebo recipients.

Trimming took 4 bases from V and 5 from J, leaving 9 bases between them. Germline loops: CDR1 SGDLS, CDR2 YYNGEE. The CDR3 consists of 13 residues. The rearrangement uses TRBV9 and TRBJ2-2; D might be TRBD1 (6 bases). The sequences come from peripheral blood, collected in a trial of Ad26.COV2.S vaccine versus placebo. This receptor was taken from a person between 18 and 59 years old who received the Ad26.COV2.S COVID-19 vaccine or a placebo. DNA of the CDR3: TGTGCCAGCAGCCCCGGGACAACCGGGGAGCTGTTTTTT. Translating it yields CASSPGTTGELFF.